Here is one T cell receptor beta chain with its context. Its antigen is not known. The data were obtained in a study of post-analysis software for immune sequencing data. Overall study context: Disease trajectories encompassed relapsing-remitting, secondary progressive and progressive-relapsing multiple sclerosis. Study-level points and caveats: Higher frequency in patients than in controls was seen for 5 or 6 TRBV segments, with TRBV5-6, TRBV5-1 and TRBV20-1 among them.

The germline V gene encodes CDR1 SGHRS and CDR2 YFSETQ. The CDR3 loop spans 16 amino acids. V was trimmed by 3 bases and J by 2 bases, leaving 17 bases between them. Unique molecular identifiers had been added to the TCR beta cDNA libraries. TCRdb called the PCR reads again in MiXCR, with one record for every CDR3 protein. The sample shows hundreds of thousands of distinct CDR3 sequences, roughly two fifths of them seen only once. The sequencing sample was made of blood. The origin of this receptor is a girl under 18 with multiple sclerosis. V usage is TRBV5-1 and J usage is TRBJ1-2; possibly TRBD1 for D (5 bases). The CDR3 DNA reads as TGCGCCAGCAGCTCAGTTCCACCCGAGGGGAACTATGGCTACACCTTC. Translated, it gives CASSSVPPEGNYGYTF. The variable domain in full, completed from reference TRBV5-1 and TRBJ1-2, reads KAGVTQTPRYLIKTRGQQVTLSCSPISGHRSVSWYQQTPGQGLQFLFEYFSETQRNKGNFPGRFSGRQFSNSRSEMNVSTLELGDSALYLCASSSVPPEGNYGYTFGSGTRLTVV.